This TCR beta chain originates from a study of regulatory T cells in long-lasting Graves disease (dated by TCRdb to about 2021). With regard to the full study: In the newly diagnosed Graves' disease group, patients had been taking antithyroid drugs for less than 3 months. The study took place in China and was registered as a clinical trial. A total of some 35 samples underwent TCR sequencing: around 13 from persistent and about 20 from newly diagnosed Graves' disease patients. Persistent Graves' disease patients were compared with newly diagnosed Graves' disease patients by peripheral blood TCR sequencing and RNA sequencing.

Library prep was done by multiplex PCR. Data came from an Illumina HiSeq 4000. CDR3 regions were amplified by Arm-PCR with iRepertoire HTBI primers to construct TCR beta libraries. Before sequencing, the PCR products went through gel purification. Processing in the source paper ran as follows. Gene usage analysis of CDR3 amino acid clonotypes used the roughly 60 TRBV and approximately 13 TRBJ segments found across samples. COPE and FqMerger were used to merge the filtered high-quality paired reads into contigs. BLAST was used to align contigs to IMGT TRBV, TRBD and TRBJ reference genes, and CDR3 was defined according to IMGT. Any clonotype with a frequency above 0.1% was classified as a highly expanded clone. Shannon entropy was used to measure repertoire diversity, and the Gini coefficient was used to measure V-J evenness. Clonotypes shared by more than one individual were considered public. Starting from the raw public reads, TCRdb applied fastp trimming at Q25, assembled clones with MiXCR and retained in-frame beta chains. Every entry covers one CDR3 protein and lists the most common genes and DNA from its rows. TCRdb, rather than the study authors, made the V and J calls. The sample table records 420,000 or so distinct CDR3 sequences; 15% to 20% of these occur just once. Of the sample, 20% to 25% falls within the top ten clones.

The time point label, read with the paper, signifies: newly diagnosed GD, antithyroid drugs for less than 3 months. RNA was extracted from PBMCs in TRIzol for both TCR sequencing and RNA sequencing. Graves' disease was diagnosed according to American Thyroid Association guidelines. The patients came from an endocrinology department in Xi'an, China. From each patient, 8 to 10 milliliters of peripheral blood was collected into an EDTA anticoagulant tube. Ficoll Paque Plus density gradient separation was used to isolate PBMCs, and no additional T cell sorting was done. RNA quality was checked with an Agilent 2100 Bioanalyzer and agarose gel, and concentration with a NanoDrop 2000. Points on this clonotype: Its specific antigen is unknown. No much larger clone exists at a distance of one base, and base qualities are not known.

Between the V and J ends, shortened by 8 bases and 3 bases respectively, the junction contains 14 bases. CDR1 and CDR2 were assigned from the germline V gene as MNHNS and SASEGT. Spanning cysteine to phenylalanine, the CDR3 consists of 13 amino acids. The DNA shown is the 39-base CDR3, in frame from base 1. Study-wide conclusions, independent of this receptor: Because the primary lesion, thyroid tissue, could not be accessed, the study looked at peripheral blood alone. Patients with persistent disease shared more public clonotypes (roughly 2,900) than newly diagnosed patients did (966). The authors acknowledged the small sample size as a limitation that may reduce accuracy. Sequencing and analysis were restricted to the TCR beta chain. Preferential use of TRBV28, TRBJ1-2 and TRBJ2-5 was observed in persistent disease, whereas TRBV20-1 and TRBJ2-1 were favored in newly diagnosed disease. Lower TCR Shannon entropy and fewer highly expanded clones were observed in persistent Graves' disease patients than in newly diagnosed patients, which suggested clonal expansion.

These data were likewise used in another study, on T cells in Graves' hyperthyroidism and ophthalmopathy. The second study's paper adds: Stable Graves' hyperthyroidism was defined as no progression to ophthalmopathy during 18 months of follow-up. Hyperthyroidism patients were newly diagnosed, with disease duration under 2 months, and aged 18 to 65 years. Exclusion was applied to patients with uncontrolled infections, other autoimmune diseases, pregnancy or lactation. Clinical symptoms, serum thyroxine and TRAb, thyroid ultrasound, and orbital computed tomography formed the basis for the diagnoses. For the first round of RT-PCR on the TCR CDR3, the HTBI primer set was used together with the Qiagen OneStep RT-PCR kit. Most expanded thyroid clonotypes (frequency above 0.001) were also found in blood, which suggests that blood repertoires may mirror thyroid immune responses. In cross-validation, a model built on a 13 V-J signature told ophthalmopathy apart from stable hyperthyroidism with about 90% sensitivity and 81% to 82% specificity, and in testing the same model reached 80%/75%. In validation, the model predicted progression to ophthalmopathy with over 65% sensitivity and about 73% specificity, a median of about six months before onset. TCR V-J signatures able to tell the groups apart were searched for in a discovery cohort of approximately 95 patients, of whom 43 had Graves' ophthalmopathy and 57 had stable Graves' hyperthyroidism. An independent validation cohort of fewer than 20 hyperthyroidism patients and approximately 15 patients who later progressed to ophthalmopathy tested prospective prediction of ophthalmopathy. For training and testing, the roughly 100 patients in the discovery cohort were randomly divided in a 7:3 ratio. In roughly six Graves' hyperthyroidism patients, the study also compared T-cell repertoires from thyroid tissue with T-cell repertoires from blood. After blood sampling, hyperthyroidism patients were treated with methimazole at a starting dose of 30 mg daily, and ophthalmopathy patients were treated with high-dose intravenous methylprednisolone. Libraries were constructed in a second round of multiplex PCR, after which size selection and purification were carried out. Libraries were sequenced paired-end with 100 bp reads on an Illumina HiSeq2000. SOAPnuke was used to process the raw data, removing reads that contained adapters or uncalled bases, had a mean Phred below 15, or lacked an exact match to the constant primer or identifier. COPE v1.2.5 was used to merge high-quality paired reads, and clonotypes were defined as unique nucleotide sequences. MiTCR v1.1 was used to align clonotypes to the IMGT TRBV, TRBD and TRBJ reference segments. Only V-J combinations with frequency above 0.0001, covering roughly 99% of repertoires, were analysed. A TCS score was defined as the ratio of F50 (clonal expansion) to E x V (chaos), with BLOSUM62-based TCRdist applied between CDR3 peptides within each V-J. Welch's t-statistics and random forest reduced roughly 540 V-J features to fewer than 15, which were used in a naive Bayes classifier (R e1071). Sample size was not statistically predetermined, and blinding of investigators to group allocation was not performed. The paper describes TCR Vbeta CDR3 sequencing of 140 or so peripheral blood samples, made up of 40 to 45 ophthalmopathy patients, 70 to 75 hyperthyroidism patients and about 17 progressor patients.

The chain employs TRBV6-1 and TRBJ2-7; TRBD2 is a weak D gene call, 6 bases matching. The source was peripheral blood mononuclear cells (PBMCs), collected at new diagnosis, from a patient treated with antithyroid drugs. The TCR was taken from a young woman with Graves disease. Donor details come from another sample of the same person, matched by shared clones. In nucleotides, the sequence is TGTGCCAGCGCGGACCCCGGGGGCTACGAGCAGTACTTC. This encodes CASADPGGYEQYF.